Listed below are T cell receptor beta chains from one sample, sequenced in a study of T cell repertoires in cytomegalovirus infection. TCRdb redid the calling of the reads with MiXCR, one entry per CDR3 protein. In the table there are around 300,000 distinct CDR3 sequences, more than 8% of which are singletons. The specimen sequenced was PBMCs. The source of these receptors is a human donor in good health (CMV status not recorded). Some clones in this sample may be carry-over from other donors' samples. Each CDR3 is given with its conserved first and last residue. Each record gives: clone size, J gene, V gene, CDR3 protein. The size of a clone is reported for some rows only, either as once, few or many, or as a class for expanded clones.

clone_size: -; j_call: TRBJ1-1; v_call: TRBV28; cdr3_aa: CASSLSAYKGFF
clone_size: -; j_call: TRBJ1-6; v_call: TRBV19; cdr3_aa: CASRTRQDSPLHF
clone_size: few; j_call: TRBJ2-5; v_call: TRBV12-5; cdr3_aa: CASGAGGGETQYF
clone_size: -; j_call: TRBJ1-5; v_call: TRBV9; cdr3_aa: CASSVGHNQPQHF
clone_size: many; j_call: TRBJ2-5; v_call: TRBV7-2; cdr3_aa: CASSLAATGGQETQYF
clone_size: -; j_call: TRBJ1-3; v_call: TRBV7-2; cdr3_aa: CASSFYSGNTIYF
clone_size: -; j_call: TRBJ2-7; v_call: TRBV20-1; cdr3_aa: CSARELASSSYEQYF
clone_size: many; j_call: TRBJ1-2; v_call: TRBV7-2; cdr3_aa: CASSLADKPRGYTF
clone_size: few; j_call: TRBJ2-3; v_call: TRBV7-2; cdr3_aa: CASSSGFGGTDTQYF
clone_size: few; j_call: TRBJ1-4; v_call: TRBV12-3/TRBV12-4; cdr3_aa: CASTTSNEKLFF
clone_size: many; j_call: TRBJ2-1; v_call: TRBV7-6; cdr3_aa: CASSQLLAGEHNEQFF
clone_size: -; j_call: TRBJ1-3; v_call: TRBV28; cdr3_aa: CATSSGGTDGNTIYF
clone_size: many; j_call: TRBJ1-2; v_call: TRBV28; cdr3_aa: CASSLVGGGNYGYTF
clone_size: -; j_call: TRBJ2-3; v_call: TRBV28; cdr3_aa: CGSSFPGTWTQYF
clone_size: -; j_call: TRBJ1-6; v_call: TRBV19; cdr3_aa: CASSTPPALGRINSPLHF
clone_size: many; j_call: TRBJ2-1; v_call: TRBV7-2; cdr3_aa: CASSLSRSEQFF
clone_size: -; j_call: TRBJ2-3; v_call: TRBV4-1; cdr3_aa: CASSQAGGVRDTQYF
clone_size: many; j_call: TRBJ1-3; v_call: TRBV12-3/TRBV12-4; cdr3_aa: CASSHRESSGNTIYF
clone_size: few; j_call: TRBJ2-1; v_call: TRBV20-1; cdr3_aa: CSARDPAGVRNEQFF
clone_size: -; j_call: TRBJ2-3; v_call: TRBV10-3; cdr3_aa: CAIRGDSSDTQYF
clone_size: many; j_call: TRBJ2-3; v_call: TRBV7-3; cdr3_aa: CASSLSPGSTDTQYF
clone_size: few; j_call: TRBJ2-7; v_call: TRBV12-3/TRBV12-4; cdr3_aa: CASSSPGRAKEQYF
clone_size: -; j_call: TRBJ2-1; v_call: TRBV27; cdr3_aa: CASRQTVTLGEQFF
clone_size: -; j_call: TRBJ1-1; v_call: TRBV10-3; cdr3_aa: CAISGQYTEAFF
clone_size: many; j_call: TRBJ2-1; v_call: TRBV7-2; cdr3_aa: CASSSSGTDLYNEQFF
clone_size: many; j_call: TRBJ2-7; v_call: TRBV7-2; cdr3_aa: CASSFGNGYEQYF
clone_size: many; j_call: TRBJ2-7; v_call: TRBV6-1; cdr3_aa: CASKGVAGEREQYF
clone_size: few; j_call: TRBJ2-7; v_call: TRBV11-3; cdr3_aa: CASSLEGQGYEQYF
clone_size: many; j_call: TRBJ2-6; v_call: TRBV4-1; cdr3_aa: CASSHFGRGRVSGANVLTF
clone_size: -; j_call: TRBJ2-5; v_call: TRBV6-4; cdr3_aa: CASIQRGVETQYF
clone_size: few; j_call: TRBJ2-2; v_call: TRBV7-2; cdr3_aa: CASSLGRTRGTGELFF
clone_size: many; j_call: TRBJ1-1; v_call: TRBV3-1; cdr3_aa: CASSQKGGITEAFF
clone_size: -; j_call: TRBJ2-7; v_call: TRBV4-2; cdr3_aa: CASSQAREEAPHEQYF
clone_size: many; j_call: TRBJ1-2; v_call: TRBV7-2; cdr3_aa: CASSPTGPGYTF
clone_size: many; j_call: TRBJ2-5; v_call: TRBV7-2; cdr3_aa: CASSLDPAGGAGETQYF
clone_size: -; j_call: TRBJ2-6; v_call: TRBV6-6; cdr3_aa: CASSWEQTGANVLTF
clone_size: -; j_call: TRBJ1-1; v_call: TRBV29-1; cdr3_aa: CSVDGRQYTEAFF
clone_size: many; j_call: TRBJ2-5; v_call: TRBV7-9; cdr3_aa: CASSLGGFPVGGETQYF
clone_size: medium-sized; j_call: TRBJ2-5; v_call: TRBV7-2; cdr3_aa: CASSSGTVRGETQYF
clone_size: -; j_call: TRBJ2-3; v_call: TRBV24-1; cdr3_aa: CATSDPWGTQYF
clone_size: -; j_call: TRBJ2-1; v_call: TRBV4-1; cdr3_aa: CASSQGTSGRNNEQFF